The next 13 T cell receptor beta chains were all read from a single sample in a study of Graves' ophthalmopathy and Graves' hyperthyroidism. Investigators amplified TCR beta CDR3 regions from RNA transcripts. Amplification began with first-round RT-PCR using HTBI primers, then second-round multiplex PCR was performed. TCRdb analysed the multiplex PCR reads with MiXCR anew, one entry per CDR3 protein. The data show about half a million distinct CDR3 sequences, with around an eighth seen just once and over 8% held by the top ten. Sequencing used blood. All receptors come from a woman under 40 with Graves' ophthalmopathy.

This clonotype was seen ten or more times. This chain joins TRBV4-1 and TRBJ1-2; a possible D gene is TRBD1 (6 bases). Trimming took 0 bases from V and 4 from J, leaving 12 bases between them. There are 15 residues in the CDR3. Germline assignment: CDR1 MGHRA and CDR2 YSYEKL. The CDR3 region is CASSQEIAGAYGYTF. The CDR3, as DNA: TGCGCCAGCAGCCAAGAGATCGCAGGGGCCTATGGCTACACCTTC.

The sample holds many counts of this clonotype. The chain combines TRBV9 with TRBJ1-2; TRBD1 agrees at 10 bases. V dropped 7 bases and J dropped 5; count of bases not matched to a gene: 8. Germline assignment: CDR1 SGDLS and CDR2 YYNGEE. The CDR3 extends over 14 amino acids. The CDR3 region is CASGGDRGYYGYTF. The CDR3 coding sequence is TGTGCCAGCGGCGGGGACAGGGGTTATTATGGCTACACCTTC.

This clonotype was seen at least ten times. This rearrangement joins TRBV5-1 to TRBJ2-6; D might be TRBD2 (5 bases). Germline CDR1 SGHRS, CDR2 YFSETQ. The V end was cut by 0 bases, the J end by 4 bases, with 11 bases between. The CDR3 has 16 amino acids. The CDR3 region has the DNA TGCGCCAGCAGCTTGGAGAGAGGGAACGGGGCCAACGTCCTGACTTTC. Amino acids: CASSLERGNGANVLTF.

The table lists this clonotype with a few counts. This chain uses TRBV19 with TRBJ1-2; perhaps TRBD1 as D (5 bases). Germline CDR1 is LNHDA and CDR2 is SQIVND (reference sequence). The CDR3 length is 14 residues. The V end was cut by 4 bases, the J end by 4 bases, with 13 bases between. DNA of the CDR3: TGTGCCAGTAGTACCCGTCGGGGGAGCTATGGCTACACCTTC. This gives the protein CASSTRRGSYGYTF.

This clonotype was seen many times. The gene calls are TRBV29-1 and TRBJ2-7, with TRBD2 matching 8 bases. Per the germline V gene, CDR1 is SQVTM and CDR2 is ANQGSEA. The trim removed 3 bases at V and 5 bases at J, leaving 3 bases unmatched. This CDR3 has 12 residues. This CDR3 is CSVDGGADEQYF. The CDR3 DNA reads as TGCAGCGTTGACGGGGGGGCCGACGAGCAGTACTTC.

The chain joins TRBV30 to TRBJ2-5; 8 bases map to TRBD1. CDR1 and CDR2 from the germline V gene are GTSNPN and SVGIG (reference sequence). The CDR3 has 13 amino acids. Trimming took 3 bases from V and 7 from J; bases not matched to a gene: 7. CDR3 protein: CAWRLQGARTQYF. The DNA of the CDR3 is TGTGCCTGGAGGCTCCAGGGGGCACGGACCCAGTACTTC.

The CDR3 DNA reads TGCAGTGCTAGATTTCCCGGACAGGGTGGAAATCAGCCCCAGCATTTT. Protein product: CSARFPGQGGNQPQHF. The chain has TRBV20-1 and TRBJ1-5, with TRBD1 matching over 8 bases. The V segment lost 2 bases and the J segment 4 bases; nucleotides outside the gene matches: 10. The CDR3 runs to 16 residues. Germline V gives CDR1 DFQATT, CDR2 SNEGSKA (reference sequence).

This clonotype appeared many times. The chain links TRBV6-5 to TRBJ1-2, with D possibly matching TRBD1 (5 bases). Trimming cost V 3 bases and J 6 bases, with 11 bases left between them. The CDR3 is 13 residues long. Germline-derived CDR1 and CDR2 are MNHEY and SVGAGI. The CDR3 region has the DNA TGTGCCAGCAGTTATTACCCGGGGGATGGCTACACCTTC. As protein: CASSYYPGDGYTF.

This clonotype was counted at least ten times. Written as DNA, the CDR3 is TGTGCCAGCAAGTTGTCTCCGGGACAGGGGAACGATGTCTACACCTTC. Its protein is CASKLSPGQGNDVYTF. V and J are TRBV27 and TRBJ1-2; 10 bases align to TRBD1. The CDR3 contains 16 residues. Germline loops: CDR1 MNHEY, CDR2 SMNVEV (reference sequence). Trimming removed 7 bases from V and 10 bases from J; junction bases left unmatched: 18.

This clonotype was seen many times. The CDR3 sequence is CASTEAGSSYNSPLHF. In DNA form, the CDR3 reads TGTGCCAGCACCGAGGCAGGGAGCTCCTATAATTCACCCCTCCACTTT. The chain employs TRBV2 and TRBJ1-6; weak D call: TRBD1 (5 bases). The CDR3 consists of 16 residues. Trimming removed 7 bases at V and 0 bases at J, with 13 bases between. Looked up from germline, CDR1 is SNHLY and CDR2 is FYNNEI.

This clonotype was seen many times. This sequence joins TRBV5-1 and TRBJ1-1; D is uncertain. V gave up 0 bases and J gave up 4 bases, with 7 bases separating them. CDR1 and CDR2 (germline): SGHRS, YFSETQ. CDR3 length: 13 residues. This CDR3 reads CASSLEGVTEAFF. The CDR3 DNA reads TGCGCCAGCAGCTTGGAAGGAGTCACTGAAGCTTTCTTT. The variable domain in full, completed from reference TRBV5-1 and TRBJ1-1, reads KAGVTQTPRYLIKTRGQQVTLSCSPISGHRSVSWYQQTPGQGLQFLFEYFSETQRNKGNFPGRFSGRQFSNSRSEMNVSTLELGDSALYLCASSLEGVTEAFFGQGTRLTVV.

This clonotype showed up just a few times. The rearrangement uses TRBV5-1 and TRBJ2-2; weak D call: TRBD1 (5 bases). The V end lost 0 bases, the J end lost 8 bases, and 14 bases lay between the germline ends. CDR3 length equals 15 residues. Germline V gene lookup returns CDR1 SGHRS and CDR2 YFSETQ. The CDR3 DNA follows: TGCGCCAGCAGCTTGGTGGCAGGGTCTTCGGGGGAGCTGTTTTTT. Protein: CASSLVAGSSGELFF. The full variable domain, its missing parts supplied by reference TRBV5-1 and TRBJ2-2, is KAGVTQTPRYLIKTRGQQVTLSCSPISGHRSVSWYQQTPGQGLQFLFEYFSETQRNKGNFPGRFSGRQFSNSRSEMNVSTLELGDSALYLCASSLVAGSSGELFFGEGSRLTVL.

This clonotype occurred many times. The rearrangement links TRBV6-6 to TRBJ1-1; no firm D call. V was shortened by 3 bases and J by 2 bases, with 16 bases between the two germline ends. Germline V CDR1 and CDR2: MNHNY, SVGAGI (reference sequence). CDR3 length: 16 residues. The CDR3 here is CASSYGRPRGNTEAFF. For the CDR3, the DNA is TGTGCCAGCAGTTATGGACGGCCCCGGGGAAACACTGAAGCTTTCTTT.